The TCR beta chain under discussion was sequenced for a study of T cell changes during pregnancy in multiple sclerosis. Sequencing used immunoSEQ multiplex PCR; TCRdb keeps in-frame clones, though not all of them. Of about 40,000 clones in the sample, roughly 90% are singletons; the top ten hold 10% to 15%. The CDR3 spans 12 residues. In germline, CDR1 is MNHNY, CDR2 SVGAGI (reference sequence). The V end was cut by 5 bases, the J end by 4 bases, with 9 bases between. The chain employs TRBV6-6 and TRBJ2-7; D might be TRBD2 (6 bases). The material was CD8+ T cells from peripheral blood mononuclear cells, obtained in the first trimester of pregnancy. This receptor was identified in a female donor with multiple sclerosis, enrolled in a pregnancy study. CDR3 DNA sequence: TGTGCCAGCAGTCCCGGGGGTTACGAGCAGTACTTC. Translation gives CASSPGGYEQYF.